This T cell receptor beta chain was captured by sequencing in a study of blood T cell repertoires in COVID-19. Overall study: Italy, Spain and the United States were the sources of the convalescent and acute COVID-19 samples. T cells, B-cell-depleted T cells, or PBMCs supplied cDNA or gDNA.

As handled by the study authors: Scientists estimated how many nucleated cells there were by amplifying reference gene primers. Only in-frame clones appear in the TCRdb table, and some are missing; sequencing was by immunoSEQ multiplex PCR. The V and J calls and clone size are taken from that table; D and trimming were inferred from the DNA. The data show some 160,000 clones, with about 83% seen just once and approximately 15% held by the top ten. Only a few counts were recorded for this clone. This CDR3 region has 14 residues. With 6 bases removed from V and 2 bases from J, the gap between germline ends came to 13 bases. Per the germline V gene, CDR1 is MNHEY and CDR2 is SVGAGI.

The source material was peripheral blood. The chain recombines TRBV6-5 with TRBJ1-1; D might be TRBD1 (6 bases). The source is an elderly woman with acute or convalescent COVID-19. CDR3 coding DNA: TGTGCCAGCAGATACGAGGACAGCAACACTGAAGCTTTCTTT. Amino acids: CASRYEDSNTEAFF.